This T cell receptor beta chain was captured in a study of tumor-infiltrating lymphocytes in glioblastoma multiforme. Study observations and caveats: Unequal TCR RNA per T cell might skew measured clone sizes. No surface-marker sorting into functional T cell subtypes was done.

TCRB libraries came from RNA via three nested multiplex PCR rounds. TCRB-specific cDNA synthesis used approximately 0.49 ug of total RNA. These TCRB libraries lack any described unique molecular identifiers. TCRdb ran MiXCR on the multiplex PCR reads and lists one entry per CDR3 protein. The sample lists about 11,000 distinct CDR3 sequences; over 60% were seen once. This clonotype was recorded a few times. Antigen: not known. Germline V gives CDR1 LNHDA, CDR2 SQIVND (reference sequence). Trimming removed 5 bases at V and 2 bases at J, with 10 bases between. The CDR3 length is 13 residues. The receptor was isolated from a male donor with glioblastoma. This chain joins TRBV19 and TRBJ2-7; D uncertain. What was sequenced was brain tumor tissue. The CDR3 DNA reads TGTGCCAGTAGTTTAAGGGCGGCCTACGAGCAGTACTTC. Protein: CASSLRAAYEQYF.